A selection of T cell receptor beta chains follows, all from one sample in a study of follicular helper T cells after annual influenza vaccination. Profiled with immunoSEQ multiplex PCR; TCRdb holds only in-frame clones, not every one. The sample carries fewer than 9,500 clones, 75% to 85% recorded once. This specimen was CXCR5+ CD38- circulating T follicular helper cells from blood, taken on the day of influenza vaccination. The source of these receptors is an adult who received the influenza vaccine. The CDR3 runs from the conserved cysteine through the conserved F or W. A D gene is named only where the DNA matches it firmly. The size of a clone is reported for some rows only, either as once, few or many, or as a class for expanded clones.

j_call v_call d_call clone_size cdr3_aa cdr3_nt
TRBJ1-2 TRBV6-5 - - CASSPSNYGYTF TGTGCCAGCAGTCCATCTAACTATGGCTACACCTTC
TRBJ2-5 TRBV5-4 - once CASSSFATKETQYF TGTGCCAGCAGCAGTTTCGCAACTAAAGAGACCCAGTACTTC
TRBJ2-5 TRBV7-8 TRBD2 once CASSLTLAGGPGMETQYF TGTGCCAGCAGCTTAACTCTAGCGGGGGGGCCAGGTATGGAGACCCAGTACTTC
TRBJ1-1 TRBV5-1 - - CASGPGHEMNTEAFF TGCGCCAGCGGACCGGGACACGAGATGAACACTGAAGCTTTCTTT
TRBJ2-3 TRBV29-1 TRBD2 - CSVGISGGPDTQYF TGCAGCGTTGGGATTAGCGGGGGGCCAGATACGCAGTATTTT
TRBJ1-1 TRBV19 - - CASSRNGVGTEAFF TGTGCCAGTAGTAGAAACGGGGTTGGTACTGAAGCTTTCTTT
TRBJ2-7 TRBV28 - - CASRGAGTNSYEQYF TGTGCCAGCAGGGGGGCCGGGACTAACTCCTACGAGCAGTACTTC
TRBJ1-5 TRBV28 - - CASRRPTKGDSQPQHF TGTGCCAGCAGACGACCAACGAAAGGGGATAGTCAGCCCCAGCATTTT
TRBJ2-7 TRBV19 - - CASSIDVSGAGSYEQYF TGTGCCAGTAGTATAGATGTTTCAGGGGCTGGCTCCTACGAGCAGTACTTC
TRBJ2-5 TRBV7-3 - - CASSLTFAAGLETQYF TGTGCCAGCAGCTTAACGTTCGCGGCCGGGTTAGAGACCCAGTACTTC
TRBJ2-3 TRBV14 TRBD1 - CASSPTGYNTDTQYF TGTGCCAGCAGCCCGACAGGGTATAACACAGATACGCAGTATTTT
TRBJ2-7 TRBV2 - few CASSDHSYEQYF TGTGCCAGCAGTGACCATTCCTACGAGCAGTACTTC
TRBJ2-3 TRBV6-5 - - CASSRGGEDTQYF TGTGCCAGCAGCCGGGGTGGGGAGGATACGCAGTATTTT
TRBJ1-2 TRBV5-1 - - CASSFGDEHYGYTF TGCGCCAGCAGCTTCGGGGACGAACACTATGGCTACACCTTC
TRBJ2-4 TRBV7-2 - once CASSSAGHLIAKNIQYF TGTGCCAGCAGCTCAGCGGGACACTTAATAGCCAAAAACATTCAGTACTTC
TRBJ2-1 TRBV27 - - CASRPDRRSNNEQFF TGTGCCAGCAGACCCGACAGAAGGAGCAACAATGAGCAGTTCTTC
TRBJ2-7 TRBV11-2 TRBD2 - CASSTGMTSGGLYEQYF TGTGCCAGCAGCACAGGGATGACTAGCGGGGGCCTCTACGAGCAGTACTTC
TRBJ1-1 TRBV14 - - CASSLVEAFF TGTGCCAGCAGCCTTGTTGAAGCTTTCTTT
TRBJ1-2 TRBV28 - once CASMGRTTYGYTF TGTGCCAGCATGGGGAGAACAACCTATGGCTACACCTTC
TRBJ2-1 TRBV27 TRBD1 once CASRNRQGAKEQFF TGTGCCAGCAGAAACCGACAGGGGGCGAAAGAGCAGTTCTTC
TRBJ2-7 TRBV6-5 TRBD2 - CASSYSSGGAYEQYF TGTGCCAGCAGTTACTCTAGCGGGGGGGCCTACGAGCAGTACTTC
TRBJ1-4 TRBV29-1 - - CSVAQEQKLFF TGCAGCGTTGCCCAGGAGCAAAAACTGTTTTTT
TRBJ2-2 TRBV2 TRBD1 - CASSEESGGRELFF TGTGCCAGCAGTGAAGAGTCAGGGGGCCGGGAGCTGTTTTTT
TRBJ2-6 TRBV19 - - CASSMGGSSGANVLTF TGTGCCAGTAGTATGGGGGGATCGTCTGGGGCCAACGTCCTGACTTTC
TRBJ2-7 TRBV5-5 - - CASSLAGQTGPTYEQYF TGTGCCAGCAGCTTGGCCGGGCAGACGGGACCTACGTACGAGCAGTACTTC
TRBJ1-4 TRBV10-3 - - CASGRPGIVGVKTEKLFF TGTGCCAGTGGGCGGCCAGGGATCGTCGGTGTTAAGACTGAAAAACTGTTTTTT
TRBJ2-5 TRBV19 TRBD1 - CASRHTGGGETQYF TGTGCCAGTAGGCACACAGGGGGCGGAGAGACCCAGTACTTC
TRBJ2-5 TRBV29-1 - - CSDRDWSQETQYF TGCAGCGACCGGGACTGGTCACAAGAGACCCAGTACTTC
TRBJ1-1 TRBV15 - - CATSRARGTEAFF TGTGCCACCAGCAGGGCCAGGGGAACTGAAGCTTTCTTT
TRBJ1-1 TRBV18 - - CASSPTEGFEAFF TGTGCCAGCTCACCAACCGAGGGATTTGAAGCTTTCTTT
TRBJ2-3 TRBV14 - - CASSWDTDTQYF TGTGCCAGCAGCTGGGACACAGATACGCAGTATTTT
TRBJ1-1 TRBV27 - - CASSSNALRTEAFF TGTGCCAGCAGTTCGAATGCTTTGCGCACTGAAGCTTTCTTT
TRBJ2-4 TRBV6-6 - - CASSFGRQKNIQYF TGTGCCAGCAGTTTCGGTCGACAGAAAAACATTCAGTACTTC
TRBJ2-7 TRBV2 - - CASSSQGGGLEQYF TGTGCCAGCAGTTCACAGGGAGGAGGACTCGAGCAGTACTTC
TRBJ2-2 TRBV5-4 TRBD2 - CASSQKPGVGGTGELFF TGTGCCAGCAGCCAAAAACCGGGGGTCGGGGGGACCGGGGAGCTGTTTTTT
TRBJ2-4 TRBV30 - - CAWTAGVAKNIQYF TGTGCCTGGACCGCGGGTGTAGCCAAAAACATTCAGTACTTC
TRBJ2-1 TRBV18 TRBD1 - CASSQYRAGTGTGNEQFF TGTGCCAGCTCCCAATACAGAGCCGGGACAGGGACGGGTAATGAGCAGTTCTTC
TRBJ2-7 TRBV28 TRBD2 - CASSLPGPASGTYEQYF TGTGCCAGCAGTTTGCCCGGACCGGCTAGCGGGACCTACGAGCAGTACTTC
TRBJ2-5 TRBV6-5 TRBD1 - CASRPGTGSETQYF TGTGCCAGCAGGCCCGGGACAGGGTCAGAGACCCAGTACTTC
TRBJ1-4 TRBV7-8 - once CASSLVGRTTNEKLFF TGTGCCAGCAGCTTAGTCGGGAGAACAACTAATGAAAAACTGTTTTTT
TRBJ1-2 TRBV5-1 - - CASSLGIDRDYGYTF TGCGCCAGCAGCTTGGGAATAGATAGGGACTATGGCTACACCTTC
TRBJ2-4 TRBV13 - - CASTAREAKNIQYF TGTGCCAGCACGGCTCGAGAGGCCAAAAACATTCAGTACTTC
TRBJ1-3 TRBV30 - - CAWSVQADTIYF TGTGCCTGGAGTGTACAGGCTGACACCATATATTTT
TRBJ2-5 TRBV15 - - CATSREGALETQYF TGTGCCACCAGCAGAGAGGGGGCTTTAGAGACCCAGTACTTC
TRBJ2-1 TRBV7-3 - - CASSVGAKNEQFF TGTGCCAGCAGCGTAGGGGCTAAGAATGAGCAGTTCTTC
TRBJ2-1 TRBV7-2 TRBD2 - CASSLGRGSGGYNEQFF TGTGCCAGCAGCTTAGGGCGGGGTAGCGGGGGCTACAATGAGCAGTTCTTC